The source of this T cell receptor beta chain is a study of blood T cell repertoires in COVID-19. Across the whole study: Researchers got acute and convalescent COVID-19 samples from the United States, Italy and Spain. Sample material is recorded as cDNA or gDNA derived from T cells, B-cell-depleted T cells, or PBMCs.

The CDR3 spans 16 residues. CDR1 is MNHEY, CDR2 SVGAGI, per germline. J lost 3 bases, V lost 2 bases, and 9 bases had no gene match. Authors' analysis steps: Researchers report that nucleated cell counts were estimated from reference gene primer amplification. Method: immunoSEQ multiplex PCR; TCRdb's copy keeps in-frame clones and lacks some. From that table come the V and J calls and clone size; the DNA was used to work out D and trimming. The data show about 400,000 clones, with around 89% seen just once and about 4.3% held by the top ten. V and J are TRBV6-5 and TRBJ2-7; 8 bases agree with TRBD1. Sequences were obtained from peripheral blood. This sequence was found in a woman aged 25 to 39 with acute or convalescent COVID-19. CDR3 residues: CASSYVVGTGNYEQYF. CDR3 nucleotide sequence: TGTGCCAGCAGTTACGTTGTCGGGACAGGAAACTACGAGCAGTACTTC.